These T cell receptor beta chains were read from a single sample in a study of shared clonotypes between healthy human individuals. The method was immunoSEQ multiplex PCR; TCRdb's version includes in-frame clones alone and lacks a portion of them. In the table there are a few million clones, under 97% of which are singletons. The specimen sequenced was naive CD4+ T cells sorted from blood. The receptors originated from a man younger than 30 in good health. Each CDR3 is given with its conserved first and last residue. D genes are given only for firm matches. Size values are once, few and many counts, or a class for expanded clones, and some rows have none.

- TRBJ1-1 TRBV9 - CASSVESQGRTEAFF TGTGCCAGCAGCGTAGAAAGCCAGGGACGGACTGAAGCTTTCTTT
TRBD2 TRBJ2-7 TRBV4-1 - CASSPRGGFGYEQYF TGCGCCAGCAGCCCACGGGGGGGCTTCGGCTACGAGCAGTACTTC
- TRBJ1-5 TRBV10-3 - CAISVQYSNQPQHF TGTGCCATCAGTGTGCAGTATAGCAATCAGCCCCAGCATTTT
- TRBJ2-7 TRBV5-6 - CASSLSGRGVDEQYF TGTGCCAGCAGCTTGAGTGGCAGGGGGGTCGACGAGCAGTACTTC
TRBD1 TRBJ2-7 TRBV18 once CASSPPLGQSYEQYF TGTGCCAGCTCACCACCTCTGGGACAGAGCTACGAGCAGTACTTC
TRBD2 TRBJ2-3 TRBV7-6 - CASAEGLGQYF TGTGCCAGCGCGGAGGGACTAGGGCAGTATTTT
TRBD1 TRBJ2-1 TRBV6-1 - CASSGGQTQFF TGTGCCAGCAGTGGGGGACAGACGCAGTTCTTC
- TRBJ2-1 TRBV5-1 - CASSSSGATYNEQFF TGCGCCAGCAGCTCGAGCGGCGCAACTTACAATGAGCAGTTCTTC
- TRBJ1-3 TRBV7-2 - CASKEGSSGNTIYF TGTGCCAGCAAAGAGGGTTCCTCCGGAAACACCATATATTTT
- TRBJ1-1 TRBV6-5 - CASSYIGYEAFF TGTGCCAGCAGTTACATAGGATATGAAGCTTTCTTT
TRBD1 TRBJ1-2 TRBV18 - CASSPTSRDRGATYGYTF TGTGCCAGCTCACCAACTTCCCGGGACAGGGGGGCAACCTATGGCTACACCTTC
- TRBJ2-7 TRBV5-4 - CASSQSPRYEQYF TGTGCCAGCAGCCAATCCCCTAGGTACGAGCAGTACTTC
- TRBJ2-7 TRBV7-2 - CASTFTEGSYEQYF TGTGCCAGCACCTTCACTGAGGGTTCCTACGAGCAGTACTTC
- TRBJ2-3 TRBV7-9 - CASSLQTDTQYF TGTGCCAGCAGCTTACAGACGGATACGCAGTATTTT
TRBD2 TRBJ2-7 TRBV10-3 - CAIRVSGTDEQYF TGTGCCATCAGGGTTAGCGGGACCGACGAGCAGTACTTC
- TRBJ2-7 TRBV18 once CASSPPVRDEQYF TGTGCCAGCTCACCACCTGTGCGGGACGAGCAGTACTTC
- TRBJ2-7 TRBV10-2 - CARSRGSGGEQYF TGCGCCAGGAGCCGGGGGAGCGGAGGCGAGCAGTACTTC
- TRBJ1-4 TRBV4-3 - CASSLYRAGATNEKLFF TGCGCCAGCAGCCTCTACAGGGCCGGGGCAACTAATGAAAAACTGTTTTTT
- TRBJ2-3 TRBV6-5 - CASHRDSTDTQYF TGTGCCAGCCATAGGGACAGCACAGATACGCAGTATTTT
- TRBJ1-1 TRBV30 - CACNPRGGGTWNTEAFF TGTGCCTGCAACCCCAGGGGTGGGGGGACGTGGAACACTGAAGCTTTCTTT
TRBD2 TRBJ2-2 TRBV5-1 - CASSLTSGSNTGELFF TGCGCCAGCAGCTTGACTAGCGGGAGTAACACCGGGGAGCTGTTTTTT
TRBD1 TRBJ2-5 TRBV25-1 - CASSVISGGQETQYF TGTGCCAGCAGTGTCATATCAGGGGGCCAAGAGACCCAGTACTTC
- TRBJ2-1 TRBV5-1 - CASSLSSLSSYNEQFF TGCGCCAGCAGCTTGAGTAGCCTAAGCTCCTACAATGAGCAGTTCTTC
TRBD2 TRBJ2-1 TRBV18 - CASFPRSGDWDNEQFF TGTGCCAGCTTCCCACGAAGCGGGGATTGGGACAATGAGCAGTTCTTC
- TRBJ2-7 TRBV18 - CASSPAGSVSYEQYF TGTGCCAGCTCACCTGCAGGGAGTGTGAGCTACGAGCAGTACTTC
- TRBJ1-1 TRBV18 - CASSLQDSKSEAFF TGTGCCAGCTCACTACAGGACAGTAAATCTGAAGCTTTCTTT
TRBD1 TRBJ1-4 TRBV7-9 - CASRPDRATNEKLFF TGTGCCAGCAGGCCGGACAGGGCAACTAATGAAAAACTGTTTTTT
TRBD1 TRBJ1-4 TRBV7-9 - CASSLRTGNEKLFF TGTGCCAGCAGCTTGCGGACAGGGAATGAAAAACTGTTTTTT
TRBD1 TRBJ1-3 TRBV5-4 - CASSSGTGDTIYF TGTGCCAGCAGCTCCGGGACAGGGGACACCATATATTTT
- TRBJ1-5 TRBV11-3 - CASSLPLGGIDQPQHF TGTGCCAGCAGCTTGCCTCTGGGGGGAATCGATCAGCCCCAGCATTTT
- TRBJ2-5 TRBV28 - CASSPRGWEETQYF TGTGCCAGCAGTCCGAGGGGGTGGGAAGAGACCCAGTACTTC
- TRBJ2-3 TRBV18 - CASSPMEGTDTQYF TGTGCCAGCTCACCAATGGAGGGCACAGATACGCAGTATTTT
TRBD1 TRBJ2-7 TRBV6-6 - CASSYSDRVDYEQYF TGTGCCAGCAGTTACTCGGACAGGGTAGACTACGAGCAGTACTTC